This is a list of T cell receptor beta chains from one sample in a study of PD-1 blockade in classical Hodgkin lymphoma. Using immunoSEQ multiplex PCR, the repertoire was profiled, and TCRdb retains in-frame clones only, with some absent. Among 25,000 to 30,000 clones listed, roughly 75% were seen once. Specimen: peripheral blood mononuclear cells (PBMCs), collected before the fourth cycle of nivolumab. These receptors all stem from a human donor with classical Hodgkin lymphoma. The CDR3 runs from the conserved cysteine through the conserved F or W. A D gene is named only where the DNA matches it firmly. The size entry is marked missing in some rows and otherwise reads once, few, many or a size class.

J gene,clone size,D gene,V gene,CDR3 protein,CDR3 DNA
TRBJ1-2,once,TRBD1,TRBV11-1,CASTGQGGYGYTF,TGTGCCAGCACGGGACAGGGGGGTTATGGCTACACCTTC
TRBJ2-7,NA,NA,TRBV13,CASSLGDEQYF,TGTGCCAGCAGCTTAGGAGACGAGCAGTACTTC
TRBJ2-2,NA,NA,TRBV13,CASSLVVRNRARTGELFF,TGTGCCAGCAGCTTAGTAGTCCGAAACAGGGCGCGCACCGGGGAGCTGTTTTTT
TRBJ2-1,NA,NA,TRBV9,CASRRTVYSIEQFF,TGTGCCAGCCGTCGGACGGTATACAGCATAGAGCAGTTCTTC
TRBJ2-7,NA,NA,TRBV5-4,CASSLKGREQYF,TGTGCCAGCAGCTTGAAGGGGCGCGAGCAGTACTTC
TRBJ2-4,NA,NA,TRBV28,CASSLLGAKNIQYF,TGTGCCAGCAGTTTACTGGGAGCCAAAAACATTCAGTACTTC
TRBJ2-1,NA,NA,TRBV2,CASSEAQGGEQFF,TGTGCCAGCAGTGAAGCGCAGGGGGGTGAGCAGTTCTTC
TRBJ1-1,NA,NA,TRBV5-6,CASSGQVANTEAFF,TGTGCCAGCAGCGGCCAAGTCGCGAACACTGAAGCTTTCTTT
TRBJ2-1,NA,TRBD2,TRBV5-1,CASSSTYGLADIYNEQFF,TGCGCCAGCAGCTCAACCTATGGACTAGCGGATATCTACAATGAGCAGTTCTTC
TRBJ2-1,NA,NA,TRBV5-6,CASSAGSGGSEQFF,TGTGCCAGCAGTGCGGGGTCCGGGGGAAGTGAGCAGTTCTTC
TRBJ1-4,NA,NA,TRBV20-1,CSGGVGEKLFF,TGCAGTGGGGGGGTCGGTGAAAAACTGTTTTTT
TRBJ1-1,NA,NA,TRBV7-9,CASSSDTF,TGTGCCAGCAGCTCGGACACCTTT
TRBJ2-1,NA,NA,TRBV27,CASSFQASSYNEQFF,TGTGCCAGCAGTTTCCAGGCCAGCTCCTACAATGAGCAGTTCTTC
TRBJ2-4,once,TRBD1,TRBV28,CASSLYGTGKNIQYF,TGTGCCAGCAGTTTATATGGGACAGGGAAAAACATTCAGTACTTC
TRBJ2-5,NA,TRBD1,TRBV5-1,CASSRDRGETQYF,TGCGCCAGCAGCCGGGACAGGGGGGAGACCCAGTACTTC
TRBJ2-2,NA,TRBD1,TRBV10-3,CAISEGQGVWAGELFF,TGTGCCATCAGTGAGGGACAGGGCGTCTGGGCCGGGGAGCTGTTTTTT
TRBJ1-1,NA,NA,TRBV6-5,CASSRTPDTEAFF,TGTGCCAGCAGCCGGACCCCGGACACTGAAGCTTTCTTT
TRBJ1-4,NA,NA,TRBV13,CASSPSPATTEKLFF,TGTGCCAGCAGCCCATCCCCGGCGACCACCGAAAAACTGTTTTTT
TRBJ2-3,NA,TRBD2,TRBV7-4,CASSTFPGLAGGEDTQYF,TGTGCCAGCAGCACCTTCCCAGGACTAGCGGGAGGGGAAGATACGCAGTATTTT
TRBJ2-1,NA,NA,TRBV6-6,CASSPLGGGLENEQFF,TGTGCCAGCAGTCCCCTAGGGGGAGGGTTGGAAAATGAGCAGTTCTTC
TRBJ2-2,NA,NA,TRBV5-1,CASSLDPNTGELFF,TGCGCCAGCAGCTTGGACCCCAACACCGGGGAGCTGTTTTTT
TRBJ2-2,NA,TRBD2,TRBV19,CASRKPGLAGHTGELFF,TGTGCCAGTAGAAAACCGGGTCTAGCGGGTCACACCGGGGAGCTGTTTTTT
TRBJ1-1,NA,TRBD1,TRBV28,CASSHRDRGLAFF,TGTGCCAGCAGCCACCGGGACAGGGGCTTAGCTTTCTTT
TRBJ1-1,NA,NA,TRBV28,CASSPEWQGTEAFF,TGTGCCAGCAGTCCCGAATGGCAGGGAACTGAAGCTTTCTTT
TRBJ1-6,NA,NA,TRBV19,CASSIQEQSPLHF,TGTGCCAGTAGTATCCAGGAACAATCACCCCTCCACTTT
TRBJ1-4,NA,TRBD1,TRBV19,CASSTTGGFEKLFF,TGTGCCAGTAGTACGACAGGGGGCTTTGAAAAACTGTTTTTT
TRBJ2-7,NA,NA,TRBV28,CASSLLIFAGRTETNYEQYF,TGTGCCAGCAGTTTACTCATTTTTGCAGGGAGGACAGAAACCAACTACGAGCAGTACTTC
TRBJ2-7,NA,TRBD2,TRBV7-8,CASSLTTSGPPSYYEQYF,TGTGCCAGCAGCTTAACCACTAGCGGGCCACCATCATACTACGAGCAGTACTTC
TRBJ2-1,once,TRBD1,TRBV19,CASSMRFGQGLGEQFF,TGTGCCAGTAGTATGAGGTTCGGACAGGGGCTGGGTGAGCAGTTCTTC
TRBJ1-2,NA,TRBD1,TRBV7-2,CASSFLGQGAYGYTF,TGTGCCAGCAGCTTCCTAGGACAGGGGGCTTATGGCTACACCTTC
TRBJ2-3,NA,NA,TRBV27,CASSLSGDTQYF,TGTGCCAGCAGTTTAAGTGGAGATACGCAGTATTTT
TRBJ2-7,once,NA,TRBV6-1,CASGSNYEQYF,TGTGCCAGCGGCAGCAACTACGAGCAGTACTTC
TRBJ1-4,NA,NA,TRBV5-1,CASSGSGGEKLFF,TGCGCCAGCAGCGGGTCAGGTGGGGAAAAACTGTTTTTT
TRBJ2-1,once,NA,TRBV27,CASSYLGNYNEQFF,TGTGCCAGCAGTTACCTCGGGAACTACAATGAGCAGTTCTTC
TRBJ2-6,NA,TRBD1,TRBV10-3,CAISESRGRGSGANVLTF,TGTGCCATCAGTGAGTCCAGGGGGCGCGGGTCTGGGGCCAACGTCCTGACTTTC
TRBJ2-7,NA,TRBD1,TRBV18,CASSRGVAQGAQEQYF,TGTGCCAGCTCACGGGGAGTGGCGCAGGGGGCGCAGGAGCAGTACTTC
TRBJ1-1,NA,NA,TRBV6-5,CASSYRGALTEAFF,TGTGCCAGCAGTTACCGGGGGGCTCTCACTGAAGCTTTCTTT
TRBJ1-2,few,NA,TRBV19,CASSIIGGYGYTF,TGTGCCAGTAGTATTATTGGCGGCTATGGCTACACCTTC
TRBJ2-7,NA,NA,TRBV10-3,CAISESGQGGRYEQYF,TGTGCCATCAGTGAGTCTGGGCAGGGGGGCCGGTACGAGCAGTACTTC
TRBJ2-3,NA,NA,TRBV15,CATSRDSWGELPDTQYF,TGTGCCACCAGCAGAGATTCGTGGGGGGAACTCCCAGATACGCAGTATTTT
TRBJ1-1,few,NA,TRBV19,CASTVGQAFF,TGTGCCAGTACCGTGGGCCAAGCTTTCTTT
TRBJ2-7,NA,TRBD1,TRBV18,CASSPSGQNYEQYF,TGTGCCAGCTCACCATCGGGACAGAACTACGAGCAGTACTTC
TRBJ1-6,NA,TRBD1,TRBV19,CASSIRSGTEDSPLHF,TGTGCCAGTAGTATACGGTCGGGGACAGAAGATTCACCCCTCCACTTT
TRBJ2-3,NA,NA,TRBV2,CASIGPYDTDTQYF,TGTGCCAGCATTGGACCCTACGACACAGATACGCAGTATTTT
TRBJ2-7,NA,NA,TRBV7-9,CASSLGTYEQYF,TGTGCCAGCAGCTTAGGGACCTACGAGCAGTACTTC
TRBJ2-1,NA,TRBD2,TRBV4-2,CASSQAEGGPNEQFF,TGTGCCAGCAGCCAAGCGGAGGGAGGGCCGAATGAGCAGTTCTTC
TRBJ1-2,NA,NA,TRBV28,CASRTDANSGYTF,TGTGCCAGCAGGACGGACGCAAACTCTGGCTACACCTTC
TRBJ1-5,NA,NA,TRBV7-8,CASSLDGTGGQPQHF,TGTGCCAGCAGCTTAGATGGGACGGGAGGTCAGCCCCAGCATTTT
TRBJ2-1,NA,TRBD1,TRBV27,CASSPLDRGYNEQFF,TGTGCCAGCAGTCCCCTGGACAGGGGCTACAATGAGCAGTTCTTC
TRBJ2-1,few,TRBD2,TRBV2,CASTGGSPHEQFF,TGTGCCAGCACGGGAGGGTCCCCCCATGAGCAGTTCTTC
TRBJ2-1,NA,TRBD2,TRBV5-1,CASSSISGVYNEQFF,TGCGCCAGCAGCTCGATTAGCGGGGTCTACAATGAGCAGTTCTTC
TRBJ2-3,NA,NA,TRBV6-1,CASSGGRATDTQYF,TGTGCCAGCAGTGGGGGCAGGGCCACAGATACGCAGTATTTT
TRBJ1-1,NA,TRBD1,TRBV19,CASTDRGLFTEAFF,TGTGCCAGTACCGACAGGGGGCTTTTCACTGAAGCTTTCTTT
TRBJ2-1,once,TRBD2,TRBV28,CASSLAGRYMGNEQFF,TGTGCCAGCAGTTTAGCCGGGAGGTACATGGGTAATGAGCAGTTCTTC
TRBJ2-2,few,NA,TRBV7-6,CASSKSRAGELFF,TGTGCCAGCAGCAAATCCAGGGCCGGGGAGCTGTTTTTT
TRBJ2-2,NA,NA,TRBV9,CASSASTGELFF,TGTGCCAGCAGCGCCAGCACCGGGGAGCTGTTTTTT
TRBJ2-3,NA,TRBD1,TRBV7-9,CASSQGTATEFRTDTQYF,TGTGCCAGCAGCCAGGGGACAGCGACTGAATTCCGCACAGATACGCAGTATTTT
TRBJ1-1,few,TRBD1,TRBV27,CASSLDRLTDTEAFF,TGTGCCAGCAGTTTGGACAGGCTCACCGATACTGAAGCTTTCTTT
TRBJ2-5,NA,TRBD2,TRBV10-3,CAIGRAGEETQYF,TGTGCCATCGGGCGGGCGGGAGAAGAGACCCAGTACTTC
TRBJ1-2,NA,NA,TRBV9,CASSPGGSNYGYTF,TGTGCCAGCAGCCCCGGTGGGTCTAACTATGGCTACACCTTC